These T cell receptor beta chains were read from a single sample in a study of T cell responses to AZD1222 COVID-19 vaccine. Assay: immunoSEQ multiplex PCR; the TCRdb copy retains only in-frame clones and omits some. The sample lists about 160,000 clones; around nine tenths were seen once. Specimen: peripheral blood, collected on day 0 of AZD1222 vaccination. These receptor sequences come from an adult in good health. Each CDR3 is given with its conserved first and last residue. A D gene is named only where the DNA matches it firmly. Clone size is stated in some rows and not others, as once, few, many or a class when expanded.

j_call clone_size d_call v_call cdr3_nt cdr3_aa
TRBJ1-3 NA NA TRBV2 TGTGCCAGCAGTACAGGCTCTGGAAACACCATATATTTT CASSTGSGNTIYF
TRBJ1-2 NA NA TRBV6-1 TGTGCCAGCAGTGAAGGGATAATGGTAGAAGCTAACTATGGCTACACCTTC CASSEGIMVEANYGYTF
TRBJ1-2 NA TRBD1 TRBV28 TGTGCCAGCCTACAGGGGAGTTATGGCTACACCTTC CASLQGSYGYTF
TRBJ1-1 NA NA TRBV7-9 TGTGCCAGCAGCTTCGCGACGAACACTGAAGCTTTCTTT CASSFATNTEAFF
TRBJ1-4 NA TRBD1 TRBV7-9 TGTGCCAGCAGCACTACAGGGGTAGTCGAAAAACTGTTTTTT CASSTTGVVEKLFF
TRBJ2-7 NA TRBD1 TRBV5-4 TGTGCCAGCAGCTTGGGGGACAGGGCCCCTGGGTGGTCCTACGAGCAGTACTTC CASSLGDRAPGWSYEQYF
TRBJ1-2 NA NA TRBV27 TGTGCCAGCAGTGCCAAGTTAGCGGGATTTGGCTACACCTTC CASSAKLAGFGYTF
TRBJ1-4 NA NA TRBV7-8 TGTGCCAGCAGTCTCACCGGGACACTAAGAACTAATGAAAAACTGTTTTTT CASSLTGTLRTNEKLFF
TRBJ1-6 NA TRBD1 TRBV6-5 TGTGCCAGCAGTAGCGAGACAGGGGGCTTCCCCCTCCACTTT CASSSETGGFPLHF
TRBJ1-1 NA NA TRBV14 TGTGCCAGCAGCCCCCTCGGGGGGGCTGAAGCTTTCTTT CASSPLGGAEAFF
TRBJ1-2 NA TRBD1 TRBV2 TGTGCCAGCAGTCCACAGGGGATAAATGGCTACACCTTC CASSPQGINGYTF
TRBJ2-7 NA TRBD1 TRBV10-3 TGTGCCACAAGGCCAGGGGGCTTGTACGAGCAGTACTTC CATRPGGLYEQYF
TRBJ2-2 NA NA TRBV5-1 TGCGCCAGCAGCTTGGTCGCAGGGGTGAACACCGGGGAGCTGTTTTTT CASSLVAGVNTGELFF
TRBJ1-6 NA TRBD1 TRBV2 TGTGCCAGTAGACAGGGATCGACGAGGTCACCCCTCCACTTT CASRQGSTRSPLHF
TRBJ2-7 NA NA TRBV19 TGTGCCAGTAGTACTATAGCCCTCTCCTACGAGCAGTACTTC CASSTIALSYEQYF
TRBJ2-7 NA TRBD1 TRBV7-9 TGTGCCAGCAGCCTATTCGGGACAGGACACTTC CASSLFGTGHF
TRBJ2-1 few TRBD2 TRBV11-3 TGTGCCAGCAGCTTAGGTGCCCCTAGCGGGGGGCCCAATGAGCAGTTCTTC CASSLGAPSGGPNEQFF
TRBJ2-5 NA NA TRBV5-4 TGTGCCAGCAGCTTGCAGGGGCGGACAGAGACCCAGTACTTC CASSLQGRTETQYF
TRBJ2-5 NA TRBD1 TRBV9 TGTGCCAGCAGCGATGGGACAGGGGAGAGAGAGACCCAGTACTTC CASSDGTGERETQYF
TRBJ1-2 NA NA TRBV6-5 TGTGCCAGCATCCCTTCTCTGATGGGTAGCTATGGCTACACCTTC CASIPSLMGSYGYTF
TRBJ1-1 NA NA TRBV7-8 TGTGCCAGCAGCCCAAATCGGGGGGGGCGAAGTACGGCAATGAAAGCTTTCTTT CASSPNRGGRSTAMKAFF
TRBJ2-3 NA NA TRBV4-1 TGCGCCAGCAGCCAAGTTCCCCCAGATACGCAGTATTTT CASSQVPPDTQYF
TRBJ2-3 NA TRBD2 TRBV4-2 TGTGCCAGCAGCCAAGAATATAGTAGCGGGACCCGCACAGATACGCAGTATTTT CASSQEYSSGTRTDTQYF
TRBJ2-5 NA TRBD1 TRBV5-6 TGTGCCAGCAGCTCCGGGACAGCAGTTCAGGAGACCCAGTACTTC CASSSGTAVQETQYF
TRBJ1-3 NA TRBD1 TRBV6-5 TGTGCCAGCAGTCGGACAGGGGCCTCCGGAAACACCATATATTTT CASSRTGASGNTIYF
TRBJ1-2 NA NA TRBV27 TGTGCCAGCACAACCGGGGGCCTCTATGGCTACACCTTC CASTTGGLYGYTF
TRBJ1-2 NA TRBD1 TRBV28 TGTGCCAGCAGATCTGGTGACAGGGGGCGAAATCGGGGCTACACCTTC CASRSGDRGRNRGYTF
TRBJ1-1 NA NA TRBV14 TGTGCCAGCAGCCAAACCTTCAGGGCTTTCTTT CASSQTFRAFF
TRBJ1-1 NA TRBD1 TRBV28 TGTGCCAGCAGTTTACCCACAGGGGTCACTGAAGCTTTCTTT CASSLPTGVTEAFF
TRBJ2-5 NA TRBD1 TRBV5-4 TGTGCCAGCAGCCCGACAGGGCCTGGGGAGACCCAGTACTTC CASSPTGPGETQYF
TRBJ2-1 NA NA TRBV2 TGTGCCAGCAGTGGAAGGGGGTTATACAATGAGCAGTTCTTC CASSGRGLYNEQFF
TRBJ2-5 NA TRBD2 TRBV11-2 TGTGCCAGCAGCCCCCGGACTAGCGTGGAGACCCAGTACTTC CASSPRTSVETQYF
TRBJ2-5 NA TRBD1 TRBV2 TGTGCCAGCAGTCCGGGACAGAAAGAGACCCAGTACTTC CASSPGQKETQYF
TRBJ1-2 NA NA TRBV6-5 TGTGCCAGCACCATTTTAGGACCGACCTTTTTGGGCTACACCTTC CASTILGPTFLGYTF
TRBJ2-6 NA NA TRBV15 TGTGCCACCAGCAGAGGGTCGGACTCTGGGGCCAACGTCCTGACTTTC CATSRGSDSGANVLTF
TRBJ2-1 NA TRBD2 TRBV3-1/TRBV3-2 TGTGCCAGCAGCCGCGCGGGGACTACCAACAATGAGCAGTTCTTC CASSRAGTTNNEQFF
TRBJ1-5 NA NA TRBV2 TGTGCCAGCAGTCCCTCGAGGGCAAATCAGCCCCAGCATTTT CASSPSRANQPQHF
TRBJ1-5 NA NA TRBV28 TGTGCCAGCACATCTCATCAGCCCCAGCATTTT CASTSHQPQHF
TRBJ1-5 NA NA TRBV2 TGTGCCAGCAGGGTCCGGGACGGGTATAGCAATCAGCCCCAGCATTTT CASRVRDGYSNQPQHF
TRBJ2-7 NA TRBD2 TRBV4-1 TGCGCCAGCAGCCTCCAAGCGGGGGGCATATACGAGCAGTACTTC CASSLQAGGIYEQYF
TRBJ2-7 NA NA TRBV6-2/TRBV6-3 TGTGCCAGCAGTTCAGGGGTCTCGTACTTC CASSSGVSYF
TRBJ1-5 NA NA TRBV19 TGTGCCAGTAGTATGGGCCTATATAGCAATCAGCCCCAGCATTTT CASSMGLYSNQPQHF
TRBJ1-4 NA TRBD1 TRBV18 TGTGCCAGCTCACCACTCGTTTCAGGGGGAGAAAAACTGTTTTTT CASSPLVSGGEKLFF
TRBJ1-1 once NA TRBV11-3 TGTGCCAGCCGCCTCGGTGCGAACACTGAAGCTTTCTTT CASRLGANTEAFF
TRBJ1-1 NA NA TRBV18 TGTGCCAGCTCACCCGGACTGGAAACGAACACTGAAGCTTTCTTT CASSPGLETNTEAFF
TRBJ2-5 NA NA TRBV28 TGTGCCAGCAGTTTTTTTACGGGGTCAGAGACCCAGTACTTC CASSFFTGSETQYF
TRBJ1-2 NA TRBD1 TRBV6-6 TGTGCCAGCACCTACGAACAGGGGGCGATTGATGGCTACACCTTC CASTYEQGAIDGYTF
TRBJ2-2 NA TRBD2 TRBV11-2 TGTGCCAGCAGCTTATGGACTAGCGTGGGCACCGGGGAGCTGTTTTTT CASSLWTSVGTGELFF
TRBJ1-5 NA TRBD1 TRBV10-1 TGCGCCAGCATTCGGACAGGCGCAAATCAGCCCCAGCATTTT CASIRTGANQPQHF
TRBJ2-1 NA TRBD2 TRBV28 TGTGCCAGCAGTTCCATTAGCGGGGGGCGGTCCTACAATGAGCAGTTCTTC CASSSISGGRSYNEQFF
TRBJ1-1 NA NA TRBV11-3 TGTGCCAGCACCGAACAGGGCGGTCTGAACACTGAAGCTTTCTTT CASTEQGGLNTEAFF
TRBJ2-1 NA NA TRBV10-3 TGTGCCATCAGTGACCCTGGAGGGGGGGCGGTTGATGAGCAGTTCTTC CAISDPGGGAVDEQFF
TRBJ2-7 NA TRBD1 TRBV5-1 TGCGCCAGCAGCGAGGACAGGGCGACCGAGCAGTACTTC CASSEDRATEQYF
TRBJ1-2 NA NA TRBV27 TGTGCCAGCAGTCCAACCCAGGTTCTTGACTATGGCTACACCTTC CASSPTQVLDYGYTF
TRBJ1-6 NA NA TRBV27 TGTGCCAGCAGTCCGCTTTGGGGGTCCTATAATTCACCCCTCCACTTT CASSPLWGSYNSPLHF
TRBJ1-5 NA TRBD1 TRBV29-1 TGCAGCGTGGGCCAGGGGGCAGGTCAGCCCCAGCATTTT CSVGQGAGQPQHF
TRBJ1-3 once NA TRBV3-1/TRBV3-2 TGTGCCAGCAGTCTGGGCGGCGGAAACACCATATATTTT CASSLGGGNTIYF